These 25 T cell receptor beta chains share one sample of origin, sequenced in a study of T cell responses to AZD1222 COVID-19 vaccine. TCRdb's table, derived via immunoSEQ multiplex PCR, lists solely in-frame clones and lacks some. The data show roughly 140,000 clones, with approximately 90% seen just once and roughly 2.9% held by the top ten. Source: peripheral blood, taken on day 0 of MenACWY control vaccination. The receptors originated from an adult in good health.

This chain uses TRBV24-1 with TRBJ2-1; D tentatively fits TRBD1 or TRBD2 (6 bases each). The CDR3 contains 16 residues. Trimming took 0 bases from V and 7 from J, leaving 15 bases between them. Germline-derived CDR1 and CDR2 are KGHDR and SFDVKD. The CDR3 DNA sequence: TGTGCCACCAGTGATTTGTTAGGGGGGAGTCGGAATGAGCAGTTCTTC. It translates to CATSDLLGGSRNEQFF.

A single count supports this clone. The chain has TRBV10-2 and TRBJ1-5; D may be TRBD1 (5 bases). CDR1 is WSHSY, CDR2 SAAADI, per germline. The CDR3 length is 14 residues. With 3 bases removed from V and 3 bases from J, the gap between germline ends came to 9 bases. CDR3 sequence: CASSETGNNQPQHF. The CDR3 DNA reads as TGCGCCAGCAGTGAAACAGGTAACAATCAGCCCCAGCATTTT.

V is TRBV5-1 and J is TRBJ2-2; 7 bases fit TRBD1. The junction had 12 bases not matched to a gene; V was cut back by 7 bases and J by 6 bases. CDR3 length: 15 residues. CDR1 is SGHRS and CDR2 is YFSETQ in the germline V gene. The CDR3 loop is CASATGSGGSGELFF. CDR3 coding DNA: TGCGCCAGCGCGACAGGGTCCGGCGGATCCGGGGAGCTGTTTTTT.

This rearrangement joins TRBV7-8 to TRBJ1-5; D is uncertain. Germline V gene sequence: CDR1 SGHVS, CDR2 FQNEAQ. V lost 5 bases, J lost 0 bases, and 14 bases lay in between. CDR3 length: 16 residues. CDR3 sequence (DNA): TGTGCCAGCAGCGCCGACACGCCTTATAGCAATCAGCCCCAGCATTTT. Protein product: CASSADTPYSNQPQHF.

This rearrangement joins TRBV6-5 to TRBJ2-7; no clear D gene. Germline assignment: CDR1 MNHEY and CDR2 SVGAGI. V was cut by 2 bases and J by 3 bases, with 11 bases left in between. This CDR3 comprises 14 residues. CDR3 bases: TGTGCCAGCAGTTACGGTTCCAGGATCTACGAGCAGTACTTC. It specifies CASSYGSRIYEQYF.

This chain connects TRBV7-9 to TRBJ2-2; D is unclear. Germline V gene sequence: CDR1 SEHNR, CDR2 FQNEAQ (reference sequence). The CDR3 has 10 amino acids. Trimming took off 4 bases at V and 7 bases at J, with 1 base between the two ends. In nucleotides, the CDR3 is TGTGCCAGCAGCTACGGGGAGCTGTTTTTT. This encodes CASSYGELFF.

The chain is built from TRBV12-3 or TRBV12-4 and TRBJ2-5; D unclear. The CDR3 is 12 residues long. V lost 3 bases to trimming and J lost 5 bases, with 7 bases between them. DNA of the CDR3: TGTGCCAGCAGTTTGCAGTATGAGACCCAGTACTTC. It codes for CASSLQYETQYF.

The chain employs TRBV28 and TRBJ1-2, with D possibly being TRBD1 (6 bases). In germline, CDR1 is MDHEN, CDR2 SYDVKM. The CDR3 loop spans 14 amino acids. V was pared by 6 bases and J by 4 bases, with 15 bases between. CDR3 bases: TGTGCCAGCAGGCAGGGGACTCTCATCTATGGCTACACCTTC. Protein: CASRQGTLIYGYTF.

This chain links TRBV6-5 with TRBJ2-1; 8 bases line up with TRBD2. The CDR3 spans 14 residues. The V gene end was trimmed by 1 base and the J gene end by 6 bases; junction bases not matched to a gene: 2. Germline V gene data show CDR1 as MNHEY and CDR2 as SVGAGI. The DNA for the CDR3 is TGTGCCAGCAGTTACTTGAGCGGGGGCAATGAGCAGTTCTTC. Its protein product is CASSYLSGGNEQFF.

This clone was picked up a small number of times. This chain links TRBV30 with TRBJ2-7; D unclear. Germline lookup yields CDR1 GTSNPN and CDR2 SVGIG (reference sequence). This CDR3 contains 13 residues. The V and J ends lost 0 bases and 6 bases respectively, with 12 bases between them. DNA for the CDR3: TGTGCCTGGAGTGTAATCCAAGCCGGCGAGCAGTACTTC. The encoded protein is CAWSVIQAGEQYF.

The rearrangement uses TRBV28 and TRBJ2-1; 7 positions match TRBD2. The germline V gene has CDR1 MDHEN and CDR2 SYDVKM. The CDR3 length is 15 residues. V shed 3 bases and J 5 bases; nucleotides not matched to a gene: 7. CDR3 in DNA: TGTGCCAGCAGTTTCTGGGGGAGGGCCGACAATGAGCAGTTCTTC. This codes for CASSFWGRADNEQFF.

V is TRBV7-9 and J is TRBJ1-5; D might be TRBD1 (5 bases). The germline V and J ends were trimmed by 5 bases and 4 bases, with 6 bases remaining between them. Germline CDR1 and CDR2: SEHNR and FQNEAQ (reference sequence). CDR3 length equals 12 residues. CDR3 coding DNA: TGTGCCAGCAGCCCAGGGAATCAGCCCCAGCATTTT. Residues: CASSPGNQPQHF.

V gene TRBV9 combines with J gene TRBJ2-7, with a tentative D call TRBD2 (5 bases). Germline assignment: CDR1 SGDLS and CDR2 YYNGEE. The V and J ends lost 3 bases and 1 base respectively, with 8 bases between them. This CDR3 contains 13 residues. This CDR3 reads CASSADSSYEQYF. The DNA of the CDR3 is TGTGCCAGCAGCGCGGACTCATCCTACGAGCAGTACTTC.

This chain uses TRBV28 with TRBJ2-7, with 13 bases that match TRBD2. This CDR3 spans 16 amino acids. Per the germline V gene, CDR1 is MDHEN and CDR2 is SYDVKM. Trimming at V came to 7 bases and at J to 4 bases, leaving 10 bases not matched to a gene. The chain's CDR3 is CASIGSGLAGRYEQYF. The CDR3 DNA reads TGTGCCAGCATCGGCTCGGGACTAGCGGGAAGGTACGAGCAGTACTTC.

The chain combines TRBV15 with TRBJ1-2, with D possibly being TRBD1 (5 bases). The germline gives CDR1 LNHNV, CDR2 YYDKDF (reference sequence). This CDR3 is 16 amino acids long. V was shortened by 0 bases and J by 4 bases, with 15 bases between the two germline ends. The CDR3 region has the DNA TGTGCCACCAGCAGAGATCATGAACAGGCCGGCTATGGCTACACCTTC. Translation gives CATSRDHEQAGYGYTF.

This clone occurred once. This rearrangement joins TRBV27 to TRBJ1-3; 9 bases agree with TRBD1. V lost 4 bases and J lost 3; bases outside the gene matches: 4. The CDR3 totals 15 residues. CDR1 is MNHEY and CDR2 is SMNVEV in the germline V gene (reference sequence). CDR3: CASSSQGARGNTIYF. The CDR3 coding sequence is TGTGCCAGCAGTTCACAGGGGGCACGTGGAAACACCATATATTTT.

The genes are TRBV9 and TRBJ2-7; 12 nucleotides agree with TRBD1. J lost 7 bases, V lost 4 bases, and 12 bases had no gene match. Germline V lookup: CDR1 SGDLS, CDR2 YYNGEE. The CDR3 has 16 residues. The CDR3 bases are TGTGCCAGCAGCCCCACGGGACAGGGGGCGATTGGGGAGCAGTACTTC. This gives the protein CASSPTGQGAIGEQYF. Complete variable domain (other parts from reference TRBV9 and TRBJ2-7): DSGVTQTPKHLITATGQRVTLRCSPRSGDLSVYWYQQSLDQGLQFLIQYYNGEERAKGNILERFSAQQFPDLHSELNLSSLELGDSALYFCASSPTGQGAIGEQYFGPGTRLTVT.

The gene calls are TRBV28 and TRBJ1-5; perhaps TRBD1 as D (6 bases). V was clipped by 4 bases and J by 5 bases, with 6 bases between them. Germline CDR1 MDHEN, CDR2 SYDVKM. This CDR3 is 12 amino acids long. Written as DNA, the CDR3 is TGTGCCAGCAGTTCAGGGGATCAGCCCCAGCATTTT. Translated: CASSSGDQPQHF.

This sequence joins TRBV4-2 and TRBJ2-5; D possibly corresponds to TRBD2 (5 bases). Looked up from germline, CDR1 is LGHNA and CDR2 is YNFKEQ. The germline V and J ends were trimmed by 5 bases and 4 bases, with 17 bases remaining between them. This CDR3 has 15 amino acids. Here the CDR3 DNA reads TGTGCCAGCAGCTACTCACCGGAGGTAGGAGAGACCCAGTACTTC. It encodes CASSYSPEVGETQYF.

The chain joins TRBV6-5 to TRBJ1-2, with D possibly matching TRBD1 (5 bases). Trimming removed 4 bases at V and 8 bases at J, with 14 bases between. The CDR3 totals 13 residues. The V gene's germline CDR1 is MNHEY and CDR2 SVGAGI. The DNA of the CDR3 is TGTGCCAGCAGTTCTGGGGCCCCGGGGGGCTACACCTTC. Translation: CASSSGAPGGYTF.

This clone was recorded once. The V gene is TRBV27, the J gene TRBJ2-1; D might be TRBD1 or TRBD2, each matching 6 bases. This CDR3 has 17 residues. Germline V CDR1 and CDR2: MNHEY, SMNVEV (reference sequence). V was shortened by 6 bases and J by 1 base, with 19 bases between the two germline ends. Here the CDR3 DNA reads TGTGCCAGCAGGCTAGGGTGGAGGGGGGAGTCCTACAATGAGCAGTTCTTC. Amino acid sequence: CASRLGWRGESYNEQFF.

The chain carries TRBV29-1 and TRBJ2-7, with D perhaps TRBD1 (6 bases). In germline, CDR1 is SQVTM, CDR2 ANQGSEA. Between the trimmed V and J ends, which lost 4 bases and 2 bases, there was a span of 15 bases. The CDR3 is 14 amino acids. The CDR3 nucleotides are TGCAGCGTTGCACCCGCTGGACAGACCTACGAGCAGTACTTC. It translates to CSVAPAGQTYEQYF.

This chain connects TRBV6-5 to TRBJ1-3; D ambiguous. This CDR3 has 14 amino acids. In germline, CDR1 is MNHEY, CDR2 SVGAGI. V was pared by 3 bases and J by 4 bases, with 10 bases between. This CDR3 is CASSYSVSGNTIYF. DNA for the CDR3: TGTGCCAGCAGTTATTCGGTATCGGGAAACACCATATATTTT.

The V gene is TRBV11-3, the J gene TRBJ1-2, with D uncertain. V was pared by 5 bases and J by 2 bases, with 6 bases between. CDR1 SGHNT and CDR2 YENEEA come from the germline V gene. The CDR3 covers 12 residues. The CDR3 loop reads CASSMGNYGYTF. CDR3 bases: TGTGCCAGCAGCATGGGGAACTATGGCTACACCTTC.

The chain joins TRBV4-1 to TRBJ2-7; the match to TRBD2 covers 8 bases. V trimming: 3 bases; J trimming: 0 bases; junction bases outside the gene matches: 7. The CDR3 extends over 16 amino acids. The germline gives CDR1 MGHRA, CDR2 YSYEKL. CDR3 coding DNA: TGCGCCAGCAGCCACCCACTAGCGGAAAGCTCCTACGAGCAGTACTTC. Amino acids: CASSHPLAESSYEQYF.